These 3 T cell receptor beta chains were sequenced from one sample in a study of CD8 T cells in ankylosing spondylitis. Each CDR3 protein is one row after TCRdb ran MiXCR on the 5' RACE reads. The data contain 210,000 or so distinct CDR3 sequences, under 30% of them singletons. Sample: blood, either unsorted or a sorted T cell fraction (not recorded which). The receptors here all came from a male donor with ankylosing spondylitis or in good health (not recorded which).

The J gene is TRBJ2-5, the V gene TRBV10-1; D assignment may be TRBD1 or TRBD2 (5 bases each). From germline, CDR1 is WNHNN and CDR2 SYGVQD (reference sequence). This CDR3 has 13 amino acids. V lost 6 bases and J 3 bases, leaving 11 bases between the germline ends. The CDR3 sequence is CASSGTKEETQYF. Here the CDR3 DNA reads TGCGCCAGCAGCGGGACCAAGGAAGAGACCCAGTACTTC.

The table lists this clonotype with many counts. The chain recombines TRBV6-5 with TRBJ2-2; unclear D gene. V dropped 6 bases and J dropped 3 bases, with 5 bases sitting between them. Per the germline V gene, CDR1 is MNHEY and CDR2 is SVGAGI. This CDR3 contains 12 residues. For the CDR3, the DNA is TGTGCCAGCAGAAAGTACACCGGGGAGCTGTTTTTT. It specifies CASRKYTGELFF.

This clonotype was picked up a small number of times. This sequence joins TRBV5-1 and TRBJ1-1; a weak D match, TRBD1 (5 bases). This CDR3 comprises 14 residues. The V end lost 2 bases, the J end lost 6 bases, and 14 bases lay between the germline ends. CDR1 and CDR2 (germline): SGHRS, YFSETQ. This CDR3 reads CASSFGDGKSEAFF. CDR3 in DNA: TGCGCCAGCAGCTTCGGGGACGGGAAATCTGAAGCTTTCTTT. Full variable domain (outside the CDR3, taken from reference TRBV5-1 and TRBJ1-1): KAGVTQTPRYLIKTRGQQVTLSCSPISGHRSVSWYQQTPGQGLQFLFEYFSETQRNKGNFPGRFSGRQFSNSRSEMNVSTLELGDSALYLCASSFGDGKSEAFFGQGTRLTVV.